Detailed here is one T cell receptor (beta chain). This sample was taken from a study of technical replicates of blood from several donors. Method: immunoSEQ multiplex PCR; TCRdb's copy keeps in-frame clones and lacks some. This repertoire shows 50,000 to 60,000 clones, roughly 89% found once; its top ten account for 3% to 4%. The V end lost 0 bases, the J end lost 4 bases, and 9 bases lay between the germline ends. The CDR3 is 14 amino acids. In germline, CDR1 is SGHRS, CDR2 YFSETQ. The gene calls are TRBV5-1 and TRBJ2-3, with D possibly TRBD1 on 6 matching bases. The source material was PBMCs. The clonotype was recovered from a human donor in good health. Some clones in this sample may be carry-over from other donors' samples. The CDR3: CASSLGQAADTQYF. The CDR3 DNA follows: TGCGCCAGCAGCTTGGGACAGGCGGCAGATACGCAGTATTTT.